A selection of T cell receptor beta chains follows, all from one sample in a study of T cell changes during pregnancy in multiple sclerosis. TCRdb's table, derived via immunoSEQ multiplex PCR, lists solely in-frame clones and lacks some. The sample contains tens of thousands of clones, about 93% of which appear only once. The specimen was CD4+ T cells from peripheral blood mononuclear cells, collected after pregnancy. These TCRs come from a female donor with multiple sclerosis, enrolled in a pregnancy study. Each CDR3 is given with its conserved first and last residue. A D gene is named only where the DNA matches it firmly. The listing skips clone size in some rows; elsewhere it reads once, few, many or a size class.

CASSSLRTSGRGSGELFF	TGTGCCAGCAGCTCATTACGGACTAGCGGGAGAGGGTCCGGGGAGCTGTTTTTT	TRBD2	.	TRBJ2-2	TRBV11-2
CASSQTATGEQYF	TGTGCCAGCAGTCAAACCGCGACGGGCGAGCAGTACTTC	.	.	TRBJ2-7	TRBV7-3
CASSIAGGGYTF	TGTGCCAGTAGTATAGCAGGGGGCGGCTACACCTTC	TRBD1	.	TRBJ1-2	TRBV19
CASTSPGGRTDTQYF	TGTGCCAGCACTTCCCCGGGAGGGCGCACAGATACGCAGTATTTT	TRBD2	.	TRBJ2-3	TRBV7-2
CTSSHRGWTQETQYF	TGCACCAGCAGCCACAGAGGCTGGACACAAGAGACCCAGTACTTC	.	.	TRBJ2-5	TRBV1
CASFPGQGNNEQFF	TGTGCCAGCTTCCCTGGGCAGGGGAACAATGAGCAGTTCTTC	.	.	TRBJ2-1	TRBV6-5
CASSDPLTPTPYEQYF	TGTGCCAGCAGTGACCCCCTAACCCCCACTCCCTACGAGCAGTACTTC	.	.	TRBJ2-7	TRBV6-1
CASSFQGLMEETQYF	TGTGCCAGCAGCTTTCAGGGTCTCATGGAAGAGACCCAGTACTTC	.	.	TRBJ2-5	TRBV7-6
CASSPLSGQDAYEQYF	TGTGCCAGCAGCCCATTGTCCGGACAGGATGCCTACGAGCAGTACTTC	TRBD1	.	TRBJ2-7	TRBV11-2
CASSLQQGYGQYF	TGTGCCAGCAGCTTGCAACAGGGGTATGGGCAGTACTTC	TRBD1	once	TRBJ2-7	TRBV5-8
CASSIRGDSGANVLTF	TGTGCCAGCAGTATTCGGGGGGATTCTGGGGCCAACGTCCTGACTTTC	TRBD2	.	TRBJ2-6	TRBV2
CASSLPPAGQGSGYTF	TGCGCCAGCAGCCTCCCCCCCGCGGGACAGGGATCTGGCTACACCTTC	TRBD1	.	TRBJ1-2	TRBV4-3
CASSADRGIYNEQFF	TGTGCCAGCAGTGCGGACAGGGGGATCTACAATGAGCAGTTCTTC	TRBD1	.	TRBJ2-1	TRBV6-5
CACLARNTEAFF	TGTGCCTGCCTGGCAAGGAACACTGAAGCTTTCTTT	.	.	TRBJ1-1	TRBV30
CASSQTWNSGITQYF	TGTGCCAGCAGCCAAACTTGGAATAGCGGGATTACGCAGTATTTT	TRBD2	.	TRBJ2-3	TRBV4-2
CSVAQTGALNTIYF	TGCAGCGTTGCGCAAACAGGGGCCCTCAACACCATATATTTT	TRBD1	.	TRBJ1-3	TRBV29-1
CASSRETGFTEAFF	TGTGCCAGCAGCCGGGAAACAGGGTTCACTGAAGCTTTCTTT	.	.	TRBJ1-1	TRBV7-2
CASVGTGGAYNEQFF	TGTGCCAGTGTGGGGACAGGGGGCGCCTACAATGAGCAGTTCTTC	TRBD1	.	TRBJ2-1	TRBV28
CASSLYGSGANVLTF	TGTGCCAGCAGTTTATACGGCTCTGGGGCCAACGTCCTGACTTTC	.	.	TRBJ2-6	TRBV28
CSVDGPGGHTQYF	TGCAGCGTTGACGGCCCAGGGGGACATACGCAGTATTTT	TRBD1	.	TRBJ2-3	TRBV29-1
CASSFPGLRDTQYF	TGTGCCAGCAGCTTTCCAGGGCTCCGGGATACGCAGTATTTT	.	.	TRBJ2-3	TRBV5-4
CASSPRGTYEQYF	TGTGCCAGCAGCCCCAGGGGTACCTACGAGCAGTACTTC	.	.	TRBJ2-7	TRBV5-4
CASLGLGLRANYGYTF	TGTGCCAGCTTAGGACTTGGGCTTCGAGCTAACTATGGCTACACCTTC	.	.	TRBJ1-2	TRBV27
CAWSEQAGGPYEQYF	TGTGCCTGGAGTGAACAGGCGGGAGGGCCTTACGAGCAGTACTTC	TRBD2	.	TRBJ2-7	TRBV30
CASSFFSPTASTDTQYF	TGTGCCAGCAGCTTTTTTAGTCCCACAGCTAGCACAGATACGCAGTATTTT	.	.	TRBJ2-3	TRBV5-6
CASSINGRGGYGYTF	TGTGCCAGTAGTATAAATGGCCGGGGTGGGTATGGCTACACCTTC	.	.	TRBJ1-2	TRBV19
CASSYWGAGDEQFF	TGTGCCAGCAGTTATTGGGGGGCGGGAGATGAGCAGTTCTTC	.	.	TRBJ2-1	TRBV6-5
CASSFEAGGETQYF	TGCGCCAGCAGCTTCGAAGCCGGGGGAGAGACCCAGTACTTC	.	once	TRBJ2-5	TRBV5-1
CASSPSRNQPQHF	TGTGCCAGCAGCCCCTCTCGCAATCAGCCCCAGCATTTT	.	few	TRBJ1-5	TRBV6-5
CAWSLQGNTEAFF	TGTGCCTGGAGTTTACAGGGGAACACTGAAGCTTTCTTT	.	.	TRBJ1-1	TRBV30
CASSLSSGNTIYF	TGTGCCAGCAGTTTGTCGTCTGGAAACACCATATATTTT	.	few	TRBJ1-3	TRBV27
CASSVPDSNTEAFF	TGTGCCAGCAGTGTACCGGACTCGAACACTGAAGCTTTCTTT	.	.	TRBJ1-1	TRBV28
CASSLPRGREAGWGRGEQFF	TGTGCCAGCAGCCTCCCCCGGGGGCGGGAGGCCGGCTGGGGCCGGGGGGAGCAGTTCTTC	TRBD2	.	TRBJ2-1	TRBV14
CASSILQGSGELFF	TGTGCCAGTAGTATACTACAGGGGAGCGGGGAGCTGTTTTTT	TRBD1	.	TRBJ2-2	TRBV19
CASSESPTSGFSDTQYF	TGTGCCAGCAGTGAAAGTCCGACTAGCGGATTCTCAGATACGCAGTATTTT	TRBD2	.	TRBJ2-3	TRBV25-1
CAWSVGGSSYEQYF	TGTGCCTGGAGTGTAGGGGGTTCCTCCTACGAGCAGTACTTC	.	.	TRBJ2-7	TRBV30
CSVELLRVGYGYTF	TGCAGCGTTGAGCTGCTCAGGGTAGGCTATGGCTACACCTTC	.	once	TRBJ1-2	TRBV29-1
CASAFSGRLTDTQYF	TGTGCCAGCGCCTTTAGCGGGAGGCTGACAGATACGCAGTATTTT	TRBD2	.	TRBJ2-3	TRBV27
CASSSFSGTEETQYF	TGTGCCAGCAGCTCCTTTAGCGGAACTGAAGAGACCCAGTACTTC	.	.	TRBJ2-5	TRBV7-3
CASKREIGELFF	TGTGCCAGTAAAAGGGAGATCGGGGAGCTGTTTTTT	.	few	TRBJ2-2	TRBV19
CASTEQGAVGGYTF	TGTGCCAGCACTGAACAGGGGGCGGTAGGTGGCTACACCTTC	TRBD1	.	TRBJ1-2	TRBV2
CASSDRTKETQYF	TGTGCCAGCAGCGACCGGACTAAAGAGACCCAGTACTTC	.	.	TRBJ2-5	TRBV7-9
CASSLARSGELFF	TGTGCCAGCAGCCTCGCTAGGTCCGGGGAGCTGTTTTTT	.	.	TRBJ2-2	TRBV6-5
CASSFGGRYATEAFF	TGCGCCAGCAGCTTCGGGGGGAGGTATGCCACTGAAGCTTTCTTT	.	.	TRBJ1-1	TRBV5-1
CASGGDGGQETQYF	TGCGCCAGCGGGGGAGACGGGGGACAAGAGACCCAGTACTTC	.	.	TRBJ2-5	TRBV5-1
CASSLWGTWGTGNTIYF	TGTGCCAGCAGCTTGTGGGGCACGTGGGGCACTGGAAACACCATATATTTT	.	.	TRBJ1-3	TRBV5-8
CAWSGQVIDGYTF	TGTGCCTGGAGTGGACAGGTTATCGATGGCTACACCTTC	.	.	TRBJ1-2	TRBV30
CASSDRLAGGPNEQFF	TGTGCCAGCAGCGACCGACTAGCGGGAGGTCCCAATGAGCAGTTCTTC	TRBD2	.	TRBJ2-1	TRBV9
CASSLEGSGAYEQYF	TGTGCCAGCAGCTTGGAAGGTAGCGGGGCCTACGAGCAGTACTTC	TRBD2	.	TRBJ2-7	TRBV5-6
CASSVASGFTDTQYF	TGTGCCAGCAGCGTAGCGTCGGGATTCACAGATACGCAGTATTTT	.	.	TRBJ2-3	TRBV9